This is a list of T cell receptor beta chains from one sample in a study of cytomegalovirus exposure and HLA in healthy donors. The assay was immunoSEQ multiplex PCR, and TCRdb's table has in-frame clones only and misses some. The sample contains some 320,000 clones, roughly 90% of which appear only once. The sequencing sample was made of PBMCs. The receptor source for this set is a woman in her 30s in good health and CMV-seropositive. Both conserved end residues are part of each CDR3. A D gene is named only where the DNA matches it firmly.

j_call: TRBJ2-3; d_call: .; v_call: TRBV27; cdr3_nt: TGTGCCAGCAGTTTACCCAACACAGATACGCAGTATTTT; cdr3_aa: CASSLPNTDTQYF
j_call: TRBJ2-6; d_call: .; v_call: TRBV4-3; cdr3_nt: TGCGCCAGCAGCCAAGAAACGGCTGGGGCCAACGTCCTGACTTTC; cdr3_aa: CASSQETAGANVLTF
j_call: TRBJ2-7; d_call: TRBD1; v_call: TRBV11-2; cdr3_nt: TGTGCCAGCAGCTTAGGGGACAGCTCCTACGAGCAGTACTTC; cdr3_aa: CASSLGDSSYEQYF
j_call: TRBJ2-3; d_call: .; v_call: TRBV10-2; cdr3_nt: TGCGCCAGCAGTGAGTCTCGAGATACGCAGTATTTT; cdr3_aa: CASSESRDTQYF
j_call: TRBJ2-2; d_call: .; v_call: TRBV28; cdr3_nt: TGTGCCAGCAGTTCGCCTTTCACCGGGGAGCTGTTTTTT; cdr3_aa: CASSSPFTGELFF
j_call: TRBJ2-1; d_call: TRBD2; v_call: TRBV30; cdr3_nt: TGTGCCTGGAGTCCCGGGACTAGCTACAATGAGCAGTTCTTC; cdr3_aa: CAWSPGTSYNEQFF
j_call: TRBJ1-6; d_call: .; v_call: TRBV15; cdr3_nt: TGTGCCACAGGGGGAACGGGATCCTATAATTCACCCCTCCACTTT; cdr3_aa: CATGGTGSYNSPLHF
j_call: TRBJ1-5; d_call: .; v_call: TRBV30; cdr3_nt: TGTGCCTGGAGTGTAGGGCCAGTTCAGCCCCAGCATTTT; cdr3_aa: CAWSVGPVQPQHF
j_call: TRBJ1-1; d_call: TRBD1; v_call: TRBV29-1; cdr3_nt: TGCAGCGTCTCAGACAGGGGCGGGTTCTTT; cdr3_aa: CSVSDRGGFF
j_call: TRBJ1-4; d_call: .; v_call: TRBV10-1; cdr3_nt: TGCGCCAGCAGTGAGTCGGCACGGGTTGCCGAAAAACTGTTTTTT; cdr3_aa: CASSESARVAEKLFF
j_call: TRBJ2-7; d_call: TRBD2; v_call: TRBV7-6; cdr3_nt: TGTGCCAGCAGCTCCCATCTAGCGGGAGCAGGGGCTTACGAGCAGTACTTC; cdr3_aa: CASSSHLAGAGAYEQYF
j_call: TRBJ1-2; d_call: TRBD1; v_call: TRBV30; cdr3_nt: TGTGCCTGGAGTCGCGGACAGGTCCGAGGCTACACCTTC; cdr3_aa: CAWSRGQVRGYTF
j_call: TRBJ2-1; d_call: .; v_call: TRBV5-1; cdr3_nt: TGCGCCAGCAGCCTTCTGCCCGCTGGGAGCTCCTACAATGAGCAGTTCTTC; cdr3_aa: CASSLLPAGSSYNEQFF